This T cell receptor beta chain was sequenced for a study of cytomegalovirus exposure and HLA in healthy donors. Study conclusions and caveats: Segments of the TCR beta V type were, in most cases, productive about 87% or about 30% of the time in an earlier analysis. In a later analysis, productive TCRs from donors in an Asian-associated ancestry cluster reportedly carried fewer N-insertions than the cohort mean. The listing of approximately 160 TCR beta chains classed them as cytomegalovirus-associated.

Researchers ran the PCR with 60 Vbeta and 13 Jbeta primers. Assay used: immunoSEQ multiplex PCR; TCRdb lists only in-frame clones, some missing. The sample lists about 110,000 clones; around 80% were seen once. A word on this clone: The target antigen is unknown.

Germline lookup yields CDR1 LNHDA and CDR2 SQIVND (reference sequence). CDR3 size: 14 residues. Between the trimmed V and J ends, which lost 3 bases and 2 bases, there was a span of 9 bases. The sequenced material came from PBMCs. The sequence was collected from a man aged 35-49 years in good health and CMV-seronegative. The chain couples TRBV19 to TRBJ2-3; a possible D gene is TRBD1 (5 bases). The CDR3 here is CASSITGATDTQYF. CDR3 nucleotide sequence: TGTGCCAGTAGTATTACAGGAGCCACAGATACGCAGTATTTT.